This TCR beta chain was captured by sequencing in a study of blood T cell repertoires in COVID-19. With 3 bases removed from V and 5 bases from J, the gap between germline ends came to 13 bases. CDR3 size: 14 residues. CDR1 is SGDLS, CDR2 YYNGEE, per germline. In the original workflow: Estimates of nucleated cell counts were drawn from the amplification of reference gene primers. Assay used: immunoSEQ multiplex PCR; TCRdb lists only in-frame clones, some missing. That table is the source of V, J and clone size, and D and trimming were worked out from the DNA. Among some 150,000 clones listed, over 75% were seen once. The sample holds a few counts of this clone.

This clonotype was obtained from a man aged 55 to 69 with active or convalescent COVID-19. The chain uses TRBV9 and TRBJ2-3, with a possible D match to TRBD1 (6 bases). Material: peripheral blood. CDR3 DNA: TGTGCCAGCAGCGAACAGGGTCAGAGAGATACGCAGTATTTT. It yields the protein CASSEQGQRDTQYF.